This TCR beta chain was documented in a study of T cells in localized non-small cell lung cancer. Study-level points and caveats: Patients showing higher blood T cell density tended to see longer overall survival. As only one tumor region underwent sequencing, heterogeneity remains possible. When the top 100 tumor clones were examined, a median approximately 59 of them also appeared in the adjacent lung, which was paired and uninvolved.

Trimming left V 0 bases short and J 2 bases short, with 9 bases between. The length of the CDR3 is 15 residues. Germline assignment: CDR1 SGHRS and CDR2 YFSETQ. Libraries were prepared by immunoSEQ multiplex PCR; TCRdb keeps only in-frame clonotypes and omits some of them. Among 45,000 or so clones, 90% to 95% were seen once, and the ten largest hold more than 9%. Notes on this clone: Antigen unknown.

The sample in question was PBMCs, obtained before any cancer treatment. V usage is TRBV5-1 and J usage is TRBJ2-1; D is unresolved. This TCR derives from a woman aged 40-69 years with stage II lung adenocarcinoma. The CDR3 DNA follows: TGCGCCAGCAGCTTGGCAGACTTAACCTACAATGAGCAGTTCTTC. It translates to CASSLADLTYNEQFF.